This T cell receptor beta chain was captured by sequencing in a study of T-cell reconstitution after alpha-beta-depleted transplantation in children. The CDR3 contains 15 residues. Trimming removed 5 bases at V and 3 bases at J, with 13 bases between. Germline V gives CDR1 SEHNR, CDR2 FQNEAQ (reference sequence). Whole-study findings and limits: Some patients owed their high day-60 TCRbeta diversity to surviving recipient T cells and thymic progenitors. Expanded graft clones numbering several hundred reportedly gave rise to alpha-beta T cells about two months after transplant. A year post-transplant, T-cell counts and diversity derived mostly from newly produced T cells.

This clonotype has ten or more counts. Antigen unknown. Preparation of the TCRbeta library involved a method that used unique molecular identifiers. TCRdb called the PCR reads again in MiXCR, with one record for every CDR3 protein. The sample has fewer than 250,000 distinct CDR3 sequences, over 15% seen once. Sequenced material: PBMCs, mostly from graft donor cells, taken 360 days after TCRalphabeta/CD19-depleted stem cell transplant. The receptor was isolated from a male patient aged 2-15 years who had a stem cell transplant for acute lymphoblastic leukemia, so the T cells may come from the graft donor. The chain couples TRBV7-9 to TRBJ2-2; D remains unclear. The CDR3 coding sequence is TGTGCCAGCAGCGCCTCTAGTTCTTACACCGGGGAGCTGTTTTTT. This translates into CASSASSSYTGELFF.